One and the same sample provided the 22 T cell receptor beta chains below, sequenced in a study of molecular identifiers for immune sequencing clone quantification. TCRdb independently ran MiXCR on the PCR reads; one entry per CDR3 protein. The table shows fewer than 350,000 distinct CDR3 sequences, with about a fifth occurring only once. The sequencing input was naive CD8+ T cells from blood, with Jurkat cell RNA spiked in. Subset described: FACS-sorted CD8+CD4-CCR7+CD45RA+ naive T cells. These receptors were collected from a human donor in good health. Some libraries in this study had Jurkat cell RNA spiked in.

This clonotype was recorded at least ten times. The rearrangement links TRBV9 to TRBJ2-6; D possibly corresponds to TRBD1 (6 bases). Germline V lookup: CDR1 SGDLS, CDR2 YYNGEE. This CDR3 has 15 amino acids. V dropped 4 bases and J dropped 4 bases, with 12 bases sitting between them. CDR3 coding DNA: TGTGCCAGCAGCCCAGAGGGGGTAGGGGCCAACGTCCTGACTTTC. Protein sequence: CASSPEGVGANVLTF.

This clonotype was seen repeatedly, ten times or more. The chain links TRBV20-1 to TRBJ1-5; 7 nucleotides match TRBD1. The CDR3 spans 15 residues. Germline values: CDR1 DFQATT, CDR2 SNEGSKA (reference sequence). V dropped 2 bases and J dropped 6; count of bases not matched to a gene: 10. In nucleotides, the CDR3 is TGCAGTGCTAGATCCAACCAGCCAGGGGGTCAGCCCCAGCATTTT. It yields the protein CSARSNQPGGQPQHF.

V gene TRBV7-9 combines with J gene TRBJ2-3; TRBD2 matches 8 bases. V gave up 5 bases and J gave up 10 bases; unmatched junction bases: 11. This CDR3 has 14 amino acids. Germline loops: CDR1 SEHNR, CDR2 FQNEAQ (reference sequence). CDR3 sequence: CASSHGTSGDAQYF. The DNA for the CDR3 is TGTGCCAGCAGCCATGGGACTAGTGGGGATGCGCAGTATTTT.

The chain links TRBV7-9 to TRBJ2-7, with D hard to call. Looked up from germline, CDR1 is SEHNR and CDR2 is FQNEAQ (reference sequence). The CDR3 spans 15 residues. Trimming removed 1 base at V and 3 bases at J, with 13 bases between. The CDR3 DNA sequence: TGTGCCAGCAGCTTAGGGCCGCCAGGTAGCTACGAGCAGTACTTC. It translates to CASSLGPPGSYEQYF. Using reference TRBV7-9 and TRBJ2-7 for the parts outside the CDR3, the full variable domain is DTGVSQNPRHKITKRGQNVTFRCDPISEHNRLYWYRQTLGQGPEFLTYFQNEAQLEKSRLLSDRFSAERPKGSFSTLEIQRTEQGDSAMYLCASSLGPPGSYEQYFGPGTRLTVT.

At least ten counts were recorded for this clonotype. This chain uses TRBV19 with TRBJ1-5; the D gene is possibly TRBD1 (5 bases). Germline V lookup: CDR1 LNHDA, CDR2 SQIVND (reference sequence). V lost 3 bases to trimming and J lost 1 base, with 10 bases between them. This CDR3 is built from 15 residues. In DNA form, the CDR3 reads TGTGCCAGTAGTATTAGCGGGGGAAGCAATCAGCCCCAGCATTTT. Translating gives CASSISGGSNQPQHF.

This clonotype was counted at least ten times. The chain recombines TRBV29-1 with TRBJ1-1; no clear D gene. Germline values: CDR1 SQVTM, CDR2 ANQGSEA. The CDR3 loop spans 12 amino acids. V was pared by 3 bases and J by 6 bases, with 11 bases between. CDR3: CSVDGRHPEAFF. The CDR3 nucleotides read TGCAGCGTTGACGGCCGACACCCTGAAGCTTTCTTT. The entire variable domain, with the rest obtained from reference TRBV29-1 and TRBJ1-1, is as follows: SAVISQKPSRDICQRGTSLTIQCQVDSQVTMMFWYRQQPGQSLTLIATANQGSEATYESGFVIDKFPISRPNLTFSTLTVSNMSPEDSSIYLCSVDGRHPEAFFGQGTRLTVV.

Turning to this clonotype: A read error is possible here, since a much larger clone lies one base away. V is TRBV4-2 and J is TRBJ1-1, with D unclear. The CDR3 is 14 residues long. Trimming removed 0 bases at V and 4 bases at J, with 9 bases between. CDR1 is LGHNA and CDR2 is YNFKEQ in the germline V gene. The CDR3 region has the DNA TGTGCCAGCAGCCAAGATTGGCAGAGCACTGAAGCTTTCTTT. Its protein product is CASSQDWQSTEAFF.

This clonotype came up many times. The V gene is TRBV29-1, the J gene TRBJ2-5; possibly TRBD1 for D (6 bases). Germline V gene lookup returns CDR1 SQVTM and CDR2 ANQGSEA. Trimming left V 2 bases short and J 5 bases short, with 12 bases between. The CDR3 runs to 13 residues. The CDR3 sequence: CSVEMGANETQYF. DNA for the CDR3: TGCAGCGTTGAAATGGGGGCGAATGAGACCCAGTACTTC.

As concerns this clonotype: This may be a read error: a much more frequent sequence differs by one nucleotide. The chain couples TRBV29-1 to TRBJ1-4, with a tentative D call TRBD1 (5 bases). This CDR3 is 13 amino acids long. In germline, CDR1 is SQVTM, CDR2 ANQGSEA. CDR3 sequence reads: CSVESSKGLELLF. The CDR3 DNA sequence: TGCAGCGTTGAAAGTTCTAAGGGGCTGGAACTGCTTTTT.

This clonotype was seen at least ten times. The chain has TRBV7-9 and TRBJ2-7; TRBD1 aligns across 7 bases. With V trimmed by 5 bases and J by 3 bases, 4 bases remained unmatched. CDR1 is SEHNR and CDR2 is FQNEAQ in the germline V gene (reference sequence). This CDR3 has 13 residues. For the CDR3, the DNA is TGTGCCAGCAGCCCGGACAGGCACTACGAGCAGTACTTC. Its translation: CASSPDRHYEQYF.

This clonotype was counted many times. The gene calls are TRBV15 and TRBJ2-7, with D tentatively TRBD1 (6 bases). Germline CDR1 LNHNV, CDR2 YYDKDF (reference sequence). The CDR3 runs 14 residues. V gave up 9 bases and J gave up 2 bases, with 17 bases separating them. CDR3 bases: TGTGCCACGCGAGATTTGGGGGCGACCTACGAGCAGTACTTC. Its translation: CATRDLGATYEQYF.

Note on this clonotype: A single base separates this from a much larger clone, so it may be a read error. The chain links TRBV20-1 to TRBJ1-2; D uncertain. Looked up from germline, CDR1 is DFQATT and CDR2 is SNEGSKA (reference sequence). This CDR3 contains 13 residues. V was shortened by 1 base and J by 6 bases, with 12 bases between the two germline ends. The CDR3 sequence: CSARGSGIDGYTF. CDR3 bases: TGCAGTGCTAGAGGCTCCGGGATAGATGGCTACACCTTC.

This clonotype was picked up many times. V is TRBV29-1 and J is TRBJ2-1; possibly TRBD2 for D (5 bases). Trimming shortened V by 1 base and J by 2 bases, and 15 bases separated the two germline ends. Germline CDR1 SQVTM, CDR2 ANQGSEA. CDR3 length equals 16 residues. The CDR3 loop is CSVEGAAGITYNEQFF. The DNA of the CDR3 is TGCAGCGTTGAAGGCGCTGCGGGCATCACCTACAATGAGCAGTTCTTC.

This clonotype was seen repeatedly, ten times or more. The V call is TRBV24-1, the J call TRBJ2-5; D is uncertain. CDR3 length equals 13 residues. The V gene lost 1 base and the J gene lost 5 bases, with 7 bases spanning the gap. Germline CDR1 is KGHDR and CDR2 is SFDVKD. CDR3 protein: CATSDFSGETQYF. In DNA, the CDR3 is TGTGCCACCAGTGATTTTTCTGGGGAGACCCAGTACTTC.

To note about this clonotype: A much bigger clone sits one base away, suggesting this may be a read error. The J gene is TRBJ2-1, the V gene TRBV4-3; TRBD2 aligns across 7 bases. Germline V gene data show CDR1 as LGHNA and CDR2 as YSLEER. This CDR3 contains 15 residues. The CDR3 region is CASCQIPPTSAGAFF. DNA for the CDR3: TGCGCCAGCTGCCAAATTCCACCCACTAGCGCCGGTGCGTTCTTC.

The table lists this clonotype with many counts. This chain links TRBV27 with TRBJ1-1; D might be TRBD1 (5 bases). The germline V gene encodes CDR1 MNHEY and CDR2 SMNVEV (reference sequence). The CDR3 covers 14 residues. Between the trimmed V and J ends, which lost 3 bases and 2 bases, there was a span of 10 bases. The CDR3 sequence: CASSLSGANTEAFF. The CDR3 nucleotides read TGTGCCAGCAGTTTGTCCGGGGCAAACACTGAAGCTTTCTTT.

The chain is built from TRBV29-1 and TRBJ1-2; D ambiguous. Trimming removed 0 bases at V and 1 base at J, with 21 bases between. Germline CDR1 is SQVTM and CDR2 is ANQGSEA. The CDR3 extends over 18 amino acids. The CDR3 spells CSVEDRMARATFNYGYTF. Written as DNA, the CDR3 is TGCAGCGTTGAAGATCGGATGGCAAGGGCCACGTTTAACTATGGCTACACCTTC.

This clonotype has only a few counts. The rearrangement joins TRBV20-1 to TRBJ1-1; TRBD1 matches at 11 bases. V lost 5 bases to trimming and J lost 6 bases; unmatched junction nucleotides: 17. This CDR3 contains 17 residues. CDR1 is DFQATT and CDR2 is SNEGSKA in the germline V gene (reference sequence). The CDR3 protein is CSAWPPGTGGRMAEAFF. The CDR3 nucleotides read TGCAGTGCTTGGCCACCCGGGACAGGGGGAAGGATGGCTGAAGCTTTCTTT.

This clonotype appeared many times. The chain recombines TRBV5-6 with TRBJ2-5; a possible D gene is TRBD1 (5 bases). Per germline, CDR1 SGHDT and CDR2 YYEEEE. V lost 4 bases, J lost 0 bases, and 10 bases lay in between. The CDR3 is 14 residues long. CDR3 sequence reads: CASSLTDNQETQYF. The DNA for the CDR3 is TGTGCCAGCAGCCTCACGGACAACCAAGAGACCCAGTACTTC.

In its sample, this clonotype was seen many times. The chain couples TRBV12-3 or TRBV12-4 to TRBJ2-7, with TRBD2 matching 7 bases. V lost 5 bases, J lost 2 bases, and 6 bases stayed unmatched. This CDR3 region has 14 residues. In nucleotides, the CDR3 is TGTGCCAGCAGTCCAACGGCGGGGGCCTACGAGCAGTACTTC. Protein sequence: CASSPTAGAYEQYF.

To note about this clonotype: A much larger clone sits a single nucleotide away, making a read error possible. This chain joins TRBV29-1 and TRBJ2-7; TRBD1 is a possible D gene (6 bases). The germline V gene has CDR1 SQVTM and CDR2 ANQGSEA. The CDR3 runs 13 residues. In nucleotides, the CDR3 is TGCAGCGTTGTGCAGGGGTTTTCCTGCGAGCAGTACTTC. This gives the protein CSVVQGFSCEQYF.

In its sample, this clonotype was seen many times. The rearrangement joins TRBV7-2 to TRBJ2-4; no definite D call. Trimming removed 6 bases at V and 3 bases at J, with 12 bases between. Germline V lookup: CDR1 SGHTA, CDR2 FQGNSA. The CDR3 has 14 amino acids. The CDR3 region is CASRPELSKNIQYF. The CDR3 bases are TGTGCCAGCAGACCAGAACTGAGCAAAAACATTCAGTACTTC.